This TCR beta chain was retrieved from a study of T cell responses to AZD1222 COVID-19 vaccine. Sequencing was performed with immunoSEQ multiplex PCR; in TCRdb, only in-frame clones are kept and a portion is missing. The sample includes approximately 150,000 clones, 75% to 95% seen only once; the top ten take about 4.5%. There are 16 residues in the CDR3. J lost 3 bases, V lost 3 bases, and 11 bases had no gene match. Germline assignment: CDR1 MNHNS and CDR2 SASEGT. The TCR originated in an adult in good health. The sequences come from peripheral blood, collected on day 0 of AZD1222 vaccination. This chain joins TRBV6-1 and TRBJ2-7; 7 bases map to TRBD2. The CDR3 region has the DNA TGTGCCAGCAGTGACGAACGTTGGACTAGTATCTACGAGCAGTACTTC. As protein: CASSDERWTSIYEQYF.